The 23 T cell receptor beta chains reported below all come from one sample, sequenced in a study of blood T cell repertoires in COVID-19. Clones were sequenced by immunoSEQ multiplex PCR, and TCRdb holds only the in-frame ones, with some missing. Among around 300,000 clones listed, 75% to 95% were seen once. Sequenced input: PBMCs or T cells enriched from blood (not recorded which). These receptors were taken from a woman aged 25-40 years who had recovered from COVID-19.

The chain employs TRBV6-5 and TRBJ2-1; 13 bases are a match to TRBD2. V shed 6 bases and J 4 bases; nucleotides not matched to a gene: 3. Germline values: CDR1 MNHEY, CDR2 SVGAGI. The CDR3 has 15 residues. The CDR3 DNA reads as TGTGCCAGCAGAACGACTAGCGGGGGGTACAATGAGCAGTTCTTC. Translated: CASRTTSGGYNEQFF.

The V call is TRBV7-8, the J call TRBJ2-1, with 10 bases matching TRBD1. CDR1 and CDR2 from the germline V gene are SGHVS and FQNEAQ. CDR3 length equals 15 residues. V was pared by 5 bases and J by 8 bases, with 9 bases of the junction left unmatched. The CDR3, as DNA: TGTGCCAGCAGCCTTCGGGACAGGGGTGGACATGAGCAGTTCTTC. Its protein is CASSLRDRGGHEQFF. Full variable domain (remainder filled in from reference TRBV7-8 and TRBJ2-1): GAGVSQSPRYKVAKRGQDVALRCDPISGHVSLFWYQQALGQGPEFLTYFQNEAQLDKSGLPSDRFFAERPEGSVSTLKIQRTQQEDSAVYLCASSLRDRGGHEQFFGPGTRLTVL.

This clone occurred once. J is TRBJ2-7 and V is TRBV28, with TRBD1 matching over 9 bases. CDR3 size: 16 residues. J was trimmed by 1 base and V by 3 bases; bases with no gene match: 7. The germline V gene has CDR1 MDHEN and CDR2 SYDVKM. As DNA, the CDR3 is TGTGCCAGCAGTTTCGCACAGGGGGCGGAATCCTACGAGCAGTACTTC. Its protein is CASSFAQGAESYEQYF.

This clone showed up just once. The V gene is TRBV19, the J gene TRBJ2-1, with 7 positions matching TRBD2. V was clipped by 7 bases and J by 6 bases; unmatched bases: 9. There are 14 residues in the CDR3. Germline-derived CDR1 and CDR2 are LNHDA and SQIVND (reference sequence). Here the CDR3 reads CASNPGAGVNEQFF. CDR3 bases: TGTGCCAGTAACCCCGGGGCGGGAGTCAATGAGCAGTTCTTC.

The rearrangement links TRBV10-3 to TRBJ1-6; maybe TRBD1 (5 bases). Germline V gene sequence: CDR1 ENHRY, CDR2 SYGVKD. The CDR3 extends over 15 amino acids. V lost 4 bases to trimming and J lost 7 bases, with 14 bases between them. This chain's CDR3 is CAISGLPGINSPLHF. The CDR3 DNA follows: TGTGCCATCAGTGGGTTGCCAGGGATAAATTCACCCCTCCACTTT.

The V and J genes are TRBV7-8 and TRBJ1-1, with unresolved D. CDR3 length: 15 amino acids. V was pared by 5 bases and J by 0 bases, with 13 bases between. Germline V gene data show CDR1 as SGHVS and CDR2 as FQNEAQ. The CDR3 DNA reads TGTGCCAGCAGCACCTATGAAGAGTTGAACACTGAAGCTTTCTTT. Protein sequence: CASSTYEELNTEAFF.

V is TRBV4-1 and J is TRBJ2-3; D is unclear. V was clipped by 2 bases and J by 4 bases, with 10 bases between them. This CDR3 spans 14 amino acids. Per germline, CDR1 MGHRA and CDR2 YSYEKL. The CDR3 nucleotides read TGCGCCAGCAGCCAACTCTATTCTGCAGATACGCAGTATTTT. Amino acids: CASSQLYSADTQYF.

The chain is built from TRBV7-2 and TRBJ2-7; D is uncertain. Trimming shortened V by 7 bases and J by 0 bases, and 10 bases separated the two germline ends. This CDR3 has 13 amino acids. Germline V lookup: CDR1 SGHTA, CDR2 FQGNSA. The CDR3 loop is CASTPPSSYEQYF. Written as DNA, the CDR3 is TGTGCCAGCACCCCCCCGTCCTCCTACGAGCAGTACTTC.

This chain joins TRBV2 and TRBJ2-1, with 9 positions matching TRBD1. V shed 6 bases, J shed 6 bases, and the junction held 6 bases outside the gene matches. CDR1 SNHLY and CDR2 FYNNEI come from the germline V gene. The CDR3 runs 14 residues. CDR3 in amino acids: CASRQGATPNEQFF. The CDR3 nucleotides are TGTGCCAGCAGACAGGGGGCAACTCCCAATGAGCAGTTCTTC.

J is TRBJ2-2 and V is TRBV4-3; TRBD2 agrees at 7 bases. The CDR3 is 17 residues long. The germline CDR1 and CDR2 sequences are LGHNA and YSLEER. V was clipped by 1 base and J by 0 bases; unmatched bases: 5. CDR3 loop: CASSQVSSGTNTGELFF. CDR3 DNA sequence: TGCGCCAGCAGCCAAGTGTCTAGCGGTACGAACACCGGGGAGCTGTTTTTT.

The gene calls are TRBV19 and TRBJ2-1; D remains unclear. The CDR3 loop spans 12 amino acids. CDR1 is LNHDA and CDR2 is SQIVND in the germline V gene (reference sequence). Deletions cut 3 bases from V and 11 bases from J, with 11 bases between. CDR3 protein: CASSIRGAKQFF. The DNA of the CDR3 is TGTGCCAGTAGTATTCGTGGAGCCAAGCAGTTCTTC.

The V call is TRBV19, the J call TRBJ1-5; the D gene is possibly TRBD1 (5 bases). There are 11 residues in the CDR3. Germline V gene data show CDR1 as LNHDA and CDR2 as SQIVND (reference sequence). Trimming removed 8 bases at V and 6 bases at J, with 8 bases between. CDR3 protein: CASADSQPQHF. As DNA, the CDR3 is TGTGCCAGTGCCGACAGTCAGCCCCAGCATTTT.

The rearrangement links TRBV27 to TRBJ1-2; TRBD1 is a possible D gene (5 bases). Germline assignment: CDR1 MNHEY and CDR2 SMNVEV (reference sequence). The CDR3 is 16 residues long. Trimming shortened V by 4 bases and J by 1 base, and 16 bases separated the two germline ends. CDR3 region: CASSSLGRADNYGYTF. CDR3 coding DNA: TGTGCCAGCAGTTCTTTGGGCAGGGCGGATAACTATGGCTACACCTTC.

The chain joins TRBV30 to TRBJ1-1, with D tentatively TRBD1 (5 bases). Trimming removed 4 bases from V and 5 bases from J, with 14 bases in between. The CDR3 totals 13 residues. Germline V gives CDR1 GTSNPN, CDR2 SVGIG (reference sequence). CDR3 loop: CAWTHQGWTEAFF. The CDR3 DNA is TGTGCCTGGACTCACCAGGGATGGACTGAAGCTTTCTTT.

This clone has only a few counts. This CDR3 reads CASSLALHSNTEAFF. DNA for the CDR3: TGCGCCAGCAGCTTGGCCCTTCACTCGAACACTGAAGCTTTCTTT. The chain couples TRBV5-1 to TRBJ1-1; no firm D call. CDR3 length: 15 residues. The germline V gene has CDR1 SGHRS and CDR2 YFSETQ. The V end lost 0 bases, the J end lost 1 base, and 10 bases lay between the germline ends.

The chain has TRBV2 and TRBJ1-5, with 8 bases identical to TRBD1. The CDR3 length is 15 residues. Germline values: CDR1 SNHLY, CDR2 FYNNEI. Unmatched junction bases numbered 8, after V lost 4 bases and J lost 6 bases. The CDR3 bases are TGTGCCAGCAGTGCTAGACAGGGGATGGGTCAGCCCCAGCATTTT. It is translated as CASSARQGMGQPQHF. The full variable domain, in which reference TRBV2 and TRBJ1-5 provide the parts outside the CDR3, is EPEVTQTPSHQVTQMGQEVILRCVPISNHLYFYWYRQILGQKVEFLVSFYNNEISEKSEIFDDQFSVERPDGSNFTLKIRSTKLEDSAMYFCASSARQGMGQPQHFGDGTRLSIL.

This clone was counted only a few times. This chain uses TRBV12-3 or TRBV12-4 with TRBJ1-1, with no clear D. The CDR3 runs to 12 residues. Trimming left V 7 bases short and J 5 bases short, with 11 bases between. The CDR3 protein is CASKLGVTEAFF. The CDR3 DNA sequence: TGTGCCAGCAAGTTGGGAGTTACTGAAGCTTTCTTT.

The chain joins TRBV6-1 to TRBJ2-1; TRBD2 is a possible D gene (5 bases). Looked up from germline, CDR1 is MNHNS and CDR2 is SASEGT. The CDR3 has 12 residues. The V and J ends lost 10 bases and 5 bases respectively, with 12 bases between them. The CDR3 nucleotides are TGTGCCAACTCCGACGGGAACAATGAGCAGTTCTTC. It yields the protein CANSDGNNEQFF.

V usage is TRBV18 and J usage is TRBJ1-4; weak D call: TRBD1 (6 bases). Germline CDR1 is KGHSH and CDR2 is LQKENI. Trimming left V 3 bases short and J 8 bases short, with 16 bases between. The CDR3 covers 15 residues. The chain's CDR3 is CASSPTGTTGEKLFF. For the CDR3, the DNA is TGTGCCAGCTCACCGACCGGGACAACAGGGGAAAAACTGTTTTTT.

The V gene is TRBV5-6, the J gene TRBJ2-7; 7 bases align to TRBD2. The ends lost 5 bases at V and 1 base at J; junction bases unmatched: 0. The CDR3 is 12 amino acids. CDR1 is SGHDT and CDR2 is YYEEEE in the germline V gene. This CDR3 is CASRRESYEQYF. In DNA form, the CDR3 reads TGTGCCAGCAGGCGGGAGTCCTACGAGCAGTACTTC.

The rearrangement joins TRBV6-2 or TRBV6-3 to TRBJ2-7; D possibly corresponds to TRBD1 (6 bases). V was clipped by 6 bases and J by 4 bases, with 16 bases between them. The CDR3 covers 14 residues. Per germline, CDR1 MNHEY and CDR2 SVGEGT. The CDR3 region has the DNA TGTGCCAGCAGCCGAGCGACAGGATTTTACGAGCAGTACTTC. This sequence encodes CASSRATGFYEQYF.

Written as DNA, the CDR3 is TGCGCCAGCAGCCACTCTCCGATTAGCGGGAGTCGGACCGGGGAGCTGTTTTTT. Its translation: CASSHSPISGSRTGELFF. The gene calls are TRBV10-2 and TRBJ2-2; 9 positions match TRBD2. From germline, CDR1 is WSHSY and CDR2 SAAADI. The V gene end was trimmed by 6 bases and the J gene end by 5 bases; junction bases not matched to a gene: 16. This CDR3 spans 18 amino acids.

This chain links TRBV4-2 with TRBJ2-2; D remains ambiguous. CDR3 length: 13 amino acids. The V and J ends lost 1 base and 5 bases respectively, with 5 bases between them. In germline, CDR1 is LGHNA, CDR2 YNFKEQ. The CDR3 reads CASSQGPTGELFF. The CDR3 DNA is TGTGCCAGCAGCCAAGGTCCTACCGGGGAGCTGTTTTTT.